The rows below give T cell receptor beta chains drawn from one sample of a study of blood T cell repertoires in COVID-19. Clones were read by immunoSEQ multiplex PCR, and TCRdb kept only the in-frame ones, dropping some. Here the sample spans roughly 280,000 clones, approximately 91% being singletons. Material for sequencing was peripheral blood. Source of these receptors: a woman in her 30s with COVID-19, enrolled during active disease. Each CDR3 is given with its conserved first and last residue. Fields, in order: CDR3 protein, CDR3 DNA, V gene, clone size, J gene, D gene. A D gene is named only where the DNA matches it firmly. Size is stated for part of the rows, as once, few or many counts, or as a class when the clone is expanded.

CDR3: CASSPELAGWGNEQFF
DNA: TGTGCCAGTAGTCCAGAATTAGCGGGATGGGGTAATGAGCAGTTCTTC
V: TRBV19
size: .
J: TRBJ2-1
D: TRBD2

CDR3: CASSPGLAHTGELFF
DNA: TGTGCCAGCAGCCCGGGACTAGCTCACACCGGGGAGCTGTTTTTT
V: TRBV11-2
size: .
J: TRBJ2-2
D: TRBD2

CDR3: CARLRGAGGNTIYF
DNA: TGTGCCAGGCTCCGGGGTGCGGGTGGAAACACCATATATTTT
V: TRBV24-1
size: .
J: TRBJ1-3
D: .

CDR3: CASSLFSSQNNEQFF
DNA: TGTGCCAGCAGTTTATTTTCCTCACAGAACAATGAGCAGTTCTTC
V: TRBV28
size: .
J: TRBJ2-1
D: .

CDR3: CASSFLTGGPYEQYF
DNA: TGCGCCAGCAGCTTTCTGACAGGGGGCCCCTACGAGCAGTACTTC
V: TRBV5-1
size: .
J: TRBJ2-7
D: TRBD1

CDR3: CASSATGGTGELFF
DNA: TGTGCCAGCAGCGCGACAGGGGGCACCGGGGAGCTGTTTTTT
V: TRBV9
size: .
J: TRBJ2-2
D: TRBD1

CDR3: CASSAAGTGYGTGELFF
DNA: TGTGCCAGCAGTGCTGCCGGGACAGGGTATGGCACCGGGGAGCTGTTTTTT
V: TRBV28
size: few
J: TRBJ2-2
D: TRBD1

CDR3: CSLRLASTDTQYF
DNA: TGCAGCTTAAGACTAGCTAGCACAGATACGCAGTATTTT
V: TRBV29-1
size: .
J: TRBJ2-3
D: TRBD2

CDR3: CASSQVGTSGGPYEQYF
DNA: TGTGCCAGTAGTCAAGTCGGGACTAGCGGGGGACCCTACGAGCAGTACTTC
V: TRBV19
size: .
J: TRBJ2-7
D: TRBD2

CDR3: CASSPTSGSYNEQFF
DNA: TGTGCCAGCAGCCCCACTAGCGGTTCCTACAATGAGCAGTTCTTC
V: TRBV7-2
size: once
J: TRBJ2-1
D: TRBD2

CDR3: CASSAFLAGRSGEQYF
DNA: TGTGCCAGCAGTGCCTTCCTAGCGGGCAGGTCTGGTGAGCAGTACTTC
V: TRBV2
size: .
J: TRBJ2-7
D: TRBD2

CDR3: CASSPGRVSEDTQYF
DNA: TGTGCCAGCAGCCCGGGCAGGGTCAGTGAAGATACGCAGTATTTT
V: TRBV7-9
size: .
J: TRBJ2-3
D: .

CDR3: CASSRGLASTDTQYF
DNA: TGTGCCAGCAGCAGAGGACTAGCGAGCACAGATACGCAGTATTTT
V: TRBV2
size: .
J: TRBJ2-3
D: TRBD2

CDR3: CATSRGLSFEQYF
DNA: TGTGCCACCTCTCGGGGTCTTAGTTTCGAGCAGTACTTC
V: TRBV24-1
size: .
J: TRBJ2-7
D: .

CDR3: CASSLQTGELFF
DNA: TGTGCCAGCAGTCTACAAACGGGGGAGCTGTTTTTT
V: TRBV6-6
size: .
J: TRBJ2-2
D: .

CDR3: CASSPGTSGRETGELFF
DNA: TGTGCCAGCAGCCCTGGGACTAGCGGGAGAGAAACCGGGGAGCTGTTTTTT
V: TRBV5-4
size: .
J: TRBJ2-2
D: TRBD2

CDR3: CASSRIRRTEYYGYTF
DNA: TGCGCCAGCAGCCGAATTAGGAGGACAGAGTACTATGGCTACACCTTC
V: TRBV4-1
size: .
J: TRBJ1-2
D: .